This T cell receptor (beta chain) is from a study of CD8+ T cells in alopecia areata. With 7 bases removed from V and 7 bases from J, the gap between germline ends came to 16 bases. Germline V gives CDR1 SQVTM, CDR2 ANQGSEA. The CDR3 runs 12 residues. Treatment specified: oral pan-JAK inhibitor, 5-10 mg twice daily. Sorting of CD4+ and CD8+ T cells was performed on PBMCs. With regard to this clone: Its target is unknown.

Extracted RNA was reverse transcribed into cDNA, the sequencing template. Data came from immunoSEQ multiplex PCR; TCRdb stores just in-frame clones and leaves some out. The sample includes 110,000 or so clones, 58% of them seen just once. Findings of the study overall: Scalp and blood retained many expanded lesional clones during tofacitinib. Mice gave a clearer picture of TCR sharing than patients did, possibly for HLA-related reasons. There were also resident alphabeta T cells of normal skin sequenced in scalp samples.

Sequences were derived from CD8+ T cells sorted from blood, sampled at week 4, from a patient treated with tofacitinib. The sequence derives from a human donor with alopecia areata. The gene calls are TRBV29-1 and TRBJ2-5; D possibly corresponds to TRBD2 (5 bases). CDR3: CSGRRGFGTQYF. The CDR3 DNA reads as TGCAGCGGGCGTCGGGGATTTGGGACCCAGTACTTC.